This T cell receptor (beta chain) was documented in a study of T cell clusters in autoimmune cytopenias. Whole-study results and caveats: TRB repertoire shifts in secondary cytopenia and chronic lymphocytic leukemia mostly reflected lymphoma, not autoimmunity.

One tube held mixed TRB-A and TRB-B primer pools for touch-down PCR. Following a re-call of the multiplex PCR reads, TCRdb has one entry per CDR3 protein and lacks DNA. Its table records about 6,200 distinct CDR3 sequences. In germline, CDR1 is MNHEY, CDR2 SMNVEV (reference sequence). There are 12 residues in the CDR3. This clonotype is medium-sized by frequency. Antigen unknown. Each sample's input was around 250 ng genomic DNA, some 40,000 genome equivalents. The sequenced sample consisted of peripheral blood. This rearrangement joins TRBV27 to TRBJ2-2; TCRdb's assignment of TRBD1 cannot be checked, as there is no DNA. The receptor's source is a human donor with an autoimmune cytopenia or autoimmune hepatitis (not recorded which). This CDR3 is CASSWGTGELFF.